This TCR beta chain stems from a study of blood T cell repertoires in COVID-19. Sequenced by immunoSEQ multiplex PCR; TCRdb stores in-frame clones only, minus some. Seen here are over 200,000 clones, 75% to 90% observed once, and the top ten hold around 6.5%. In its sample, this clone was seen once. Germline V CDR1 and CDR2: SGHDT, YYEEEE. There are 15 residues in the CDR3. V was shortened by 0 bases and J by 4 bases, with 13 bases between the two germline ends. The TCR sequence derives from a man aged 55 to 69 who had recovered from COVID-19. J is TRBJ1-1 and V is TRBV5-6; a possible D gene is TRBD1 (5 bases). The specimen sequenced was peripheral blood. The CDR3 spells CASSLGPGIGTEAFF. The CDR3 DNA reads TGTGCCAGCAGCTTGGGGCCAGGGATAGGCACTGAAGCTTTCTTT.